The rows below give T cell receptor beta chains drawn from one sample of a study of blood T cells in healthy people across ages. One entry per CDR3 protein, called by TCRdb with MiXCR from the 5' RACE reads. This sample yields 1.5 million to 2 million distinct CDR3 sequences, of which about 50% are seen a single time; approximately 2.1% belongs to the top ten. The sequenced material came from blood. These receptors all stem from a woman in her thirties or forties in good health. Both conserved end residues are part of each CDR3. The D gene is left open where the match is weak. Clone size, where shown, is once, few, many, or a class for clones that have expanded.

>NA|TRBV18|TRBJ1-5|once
CASSPPGPQSNQPQHF
TGTGCCAGCTCACCTCCTGGACCTCAGAGTAATCAGCCCCAGCATTTT
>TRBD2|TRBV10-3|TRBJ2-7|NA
CAISDASGASYEQYF
TGTGCCATCAGTGACGCTAGCGGGGCCTCCTACGAGCAGTACTTC
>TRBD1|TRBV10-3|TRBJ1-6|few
CAIQRQGAGSPLHF
TGTGCCATCCAAAGACAGGGGGCTGGTTCACCCCTCCACTTT
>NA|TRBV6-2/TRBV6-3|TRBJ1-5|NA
CASRDQNQPQHF
TGTGCCAGCAGAGACCAAAATCAGCCCCAGCATTTT
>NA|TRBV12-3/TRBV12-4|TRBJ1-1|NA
CASSFGSSNAFF
TGTGCCAGCAGTTTTGGCAGTTCTAACGCTTTCTTT
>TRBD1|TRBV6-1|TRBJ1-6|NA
CASSESLTGWDNSPLHF
TGCGCCAGCAGTGAATCCCTGACAGGGTGGGATAATTCACCCCTCCACTTT
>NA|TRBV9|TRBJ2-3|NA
CASSKGLRSGGDTQYF
TGTGCCAGCAGTAAGGGACTTCGCTCCGGGGGAGATACGCAGTATTTT
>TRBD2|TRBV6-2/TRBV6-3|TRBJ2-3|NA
CASSYSPGTSGSTDTQYF
TGTGCCAGCAGTTACTCTCCCGGGACTAGCGGAAGCACAGATACGCAGTATTTT
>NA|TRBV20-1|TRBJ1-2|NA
CSAPQTTVYGYTF
TGCAGTGCCCCCCAAACCACAGTCTATGGCTACACCTTC
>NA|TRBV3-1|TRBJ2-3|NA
CASSQALPGTRTDTQYF
TGTGCCAGCAGCCAGGCCTTGCCGGGAACCCGCACAGATACGCAGTATTTT
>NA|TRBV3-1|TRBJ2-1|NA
CASNFEGGNNEQFF
TGTGCCAGCAACTTTGAGGGGGGAAACAATGAGCAGTTCTTC
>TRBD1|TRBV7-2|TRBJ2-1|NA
CASSKRSRGLGEQFF
TGTGCCAGCAGCAAGCGGAGCAGGGGGCTAGGAGAGCAGTTCTTC
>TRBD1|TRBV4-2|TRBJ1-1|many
CASSPTGGTEAFF
TGTGCCAGCAGCCCCACAGGGGGCACTGAAGCTTTCTTT
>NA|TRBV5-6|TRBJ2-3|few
CASSWPGRGDTQYF
TGTGCCAGCAGCTGGCCGGGTAGAGGAGATACGCAGTATTTT
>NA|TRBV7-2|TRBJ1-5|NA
CASSLDRQLGNQPQHF
TGTGCCAGCAGCTTAGATCGGCAATTGGGCAATCAGCCCCAGCATTTT
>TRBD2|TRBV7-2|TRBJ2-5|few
CASSPKRGEETQYF
TGTGCCAGCAGCCCCAAGCGGGGAGAAGAGACCCAGTACTTC
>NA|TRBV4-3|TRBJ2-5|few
CASSPETQYF
TGCGCCAGCAGCCCTGAGACCCAGTACTTC
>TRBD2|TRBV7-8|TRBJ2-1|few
CASRSGDYNEQFF
TGTGCCAGCAGAAGCGGGGACTACAATGAGCAGTTCTTC
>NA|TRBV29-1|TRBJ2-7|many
CSVDLAPNYEQYF
TGCAGCGTTGATTTAGCGCCTAACTACGAGCAGTACTTC
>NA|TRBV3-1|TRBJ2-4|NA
CASSQADGVEAKNIQYF
TGTGCCAGCAGCCAAGCTGATGGGGTAGAAGCCAAAAACATTCAGTACTTC
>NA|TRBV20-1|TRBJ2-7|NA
CSARRPGQNLSYEQYF
TGCAGTGCTAGAAGACCAGGACAGAATCTCTCCTACGAGCAGTACTTC
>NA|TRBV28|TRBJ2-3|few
CASSFGALSTDTQYF
TGTGCCAGCAGTTTTGGGGCCCTTAGCACAGATACGCAGTATTTT
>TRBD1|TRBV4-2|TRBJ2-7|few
CASSQENVGQGTYEQYF
TGTGCCAGCAGCCAAGAAAATGTGGGACAGGGAACCTACGAGCAGTACTTC
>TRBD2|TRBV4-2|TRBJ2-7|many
CASSFTGTSGATYEQYF
TGTGCCAGCAGCTTTACTGGGACTAGCGGGGCAACCTACGAGCAGTACTTC
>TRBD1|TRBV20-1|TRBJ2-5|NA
CSAARDSLGETQYF
TGCAGTGCTGCTAGGGACAGTCTGGGGGAGACCCAGTACTTC
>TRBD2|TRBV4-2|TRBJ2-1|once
CASSQEVTSGALLYNEQFF
TGTGCCAGCAGCCAAGAAGTGACTAGCGGGGCATTATTATACAATGAGCAGTTCTTC
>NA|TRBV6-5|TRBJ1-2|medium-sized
CASVKREGYGYTF
TGTGCCAGCGTAAAGCGTGAGGGCTATGGCTACACCTTC
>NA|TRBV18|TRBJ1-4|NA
CASSPAGPGATNEKLFF
TGTGCCAGCTCACCGGCAGGGCCGGGAGCAACTAATGAAAAACTGTTTTTT
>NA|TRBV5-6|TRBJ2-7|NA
CASSLAGQSAYEQYF
TGTGCCAGCAGCTTAGCCGGACAGTCAGCCTACGAGCAGTACTTC
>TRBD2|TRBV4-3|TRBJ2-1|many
CASSQVLAGRNEQFF
TGCGCCAGCAGCCAAGTATTAGCGGGGAGGAATGAGCAGTTCTTC
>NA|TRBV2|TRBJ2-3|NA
CASSQSTQYF
TGTGCCAGCAGCCAAAGTACGCAGTATTTT
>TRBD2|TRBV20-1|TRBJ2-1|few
CSAKLAGAPNEQFF
TGCAGTGCTAAACTAGCGGGGGCCCCCAATGAGCAGTTCTTC
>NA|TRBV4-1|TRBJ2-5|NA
CASSQGGNREETQYF
TGCGCCAGCAGCCAAGGAGGGAACAGGGAAGAGACCCAGTACTTC
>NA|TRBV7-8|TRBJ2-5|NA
CASSLHLQYQETQYF
TGTGCCAGCAGCCTCCATCTTCAGTACCAAGAGACCCAGTACTTC
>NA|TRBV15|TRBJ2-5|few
CATSKGQETQYF
TGTGCCACCAGCAAGGGTCAAGAGACCCAGTACTTC
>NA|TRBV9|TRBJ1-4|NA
CASSVVGVGSEKLFF
TGTGCCAGCAGCGTAGTTGGTGTGGGTAGTGAAAAACTGTTTTTT
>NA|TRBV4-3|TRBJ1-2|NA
CASSQEGVGGTEDGYTF
TGCGCCAGCAGCCAAGAAGGAGTTGGAGGAACCGAAGATGGCTACACCTTC
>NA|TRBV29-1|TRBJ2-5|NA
CSVERTVTVGALWTQYF
TGCAGCGTTGAAAGGACGGTAACCGTTGGGGCATTATGGACCCAGTACTTC
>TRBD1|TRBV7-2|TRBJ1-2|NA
CASSLGTGTTYGYTF
TGTGCCAGCAGCTTAGGGACAGGGACGACCTATGGCTACACCTTC
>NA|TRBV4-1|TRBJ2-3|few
CASSQEGSLYFGTQYF
TGCGCCAGCAGCCAAGAAGGCAGCCTTTATTTTGGTACGCAGTATTTT
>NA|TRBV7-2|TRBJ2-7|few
CASSLEAISYEQYF
TGTGCCAGCAGCTTAGAGGCTATCTCCTACGAGCAGTACTTC
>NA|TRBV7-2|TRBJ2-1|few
CASSFEGLVDNEQFF
TGTGCCAGCAGCTTTGAGGGCCTAGTGGACAATGAGCAGTTCTTC
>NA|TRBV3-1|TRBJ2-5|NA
CASSQVEQNEQYF
TGTGCCAGCAGCCAAGTTGAACAGAATGAGCAGTACTTC
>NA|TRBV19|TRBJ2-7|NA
CASSMRGTYEQYF
TGTGCCAGTAGTATGAGGGGAACCTACGAGCAGTACTTC
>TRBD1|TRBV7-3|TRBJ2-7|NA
CASSFPRDRGSSPSDYEQYF
TGTGCCAGCAGCTTCCCCCGGGACAGGGGGTCATCCCCCTCAGACTACGAGCAGTACTTC